The entry that follows covers one T cell receptor (beta chain) sequence. The sample is drawn from a study of T cells after somatic rescue of genetic block. CDR3 length: 13 amino acids. V lost 6 bases to trimming and J lost 6 bases, with 11 bases between them. Germline V CDR1 and CDR2: MNHEY, SVGAGI. The protocol was immunoSEQ multiplex PCR, while the TCRdb copy is restricted to in-frame clones and leaves out a portion. The table lists about 63,000 clones, roughly 94% of them singletons. The sample comprised peripheral blood mononuclear cells (PBMCs). The V and J genes are TRBV6-5 and TRBJ2-2; D is perhaps TRBD1 (5 bases). The receptor comes from a man in his forties. The CDR3 DNA is TGTGCCAGCAGCCCAACCAGGGCCGGGGAGCTGTTTTTT. Translating gives CASSPTRAGELFF.